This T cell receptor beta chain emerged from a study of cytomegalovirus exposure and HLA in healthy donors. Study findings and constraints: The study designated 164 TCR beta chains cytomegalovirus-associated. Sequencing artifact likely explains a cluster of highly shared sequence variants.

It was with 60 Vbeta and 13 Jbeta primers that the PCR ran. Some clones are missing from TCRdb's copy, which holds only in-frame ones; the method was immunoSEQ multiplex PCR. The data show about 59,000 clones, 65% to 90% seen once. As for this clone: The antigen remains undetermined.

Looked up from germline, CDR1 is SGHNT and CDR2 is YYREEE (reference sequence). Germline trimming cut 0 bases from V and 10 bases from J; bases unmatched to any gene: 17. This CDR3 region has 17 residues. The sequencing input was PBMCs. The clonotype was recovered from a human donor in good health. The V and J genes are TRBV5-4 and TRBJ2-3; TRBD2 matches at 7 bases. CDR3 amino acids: CASSLAASGSTWLAQYF. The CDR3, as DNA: TGTGCCAGCAGCTTGGCGGCTAGCGGCTCCACATGGTTGGCGCAGTATTTT.